This T cell receptor beta chain was sequenced during a study of cytomegalovirus exposure and HLA in healthy donors. Clones were sequenced by immunoSEQ multiplex PCR, and TCRdb holds only the in-frame ones, with some missing. The table lists approximately 230,000 clones, roughly 87% of them singletons. Turning to this clone: The antigen is not known.

Study observations and caveats: According to a later analysis, TCR clusters from the first cohort tended to co-occur in the 120 or so validation repertoires. There were a few CMV-associated chains whose specificity for CMV antigens was confirmed in vitro. The study labeled around 160 TCR beta chains cytomegalovirus-associated.

Per germline, CDR1 SNHLY and CDR2 FYNNEI. The CDR3 has 11 residues. Trimming cost V 3 bases and J 5 bases, with 5 bases left between them. The origin of this receptor is a man younger than 35 in good health and CMV-seropositive. The sample was PBMCs. The rearrangement joins TRBV2 to TRBJ2-7; no firm D call. The CDR3 nucleotides read TGTGCCAGCAGTGAGTTAGACGAGCAGTACTTC. It yields the protein CASSELDEQYF.